The sequence of this T cell receptor beta chain was determined in a study of T cell responses to AZD1222 COVID-19 vaccine. Generated by immunoSEQ multiplex PCR, the TCRdb table keeps only in-frame clones and is missing some. This sample has approximately 64,000 clones; around 84% occur once, and the top ten carry under 7.5%. Germline assignment: CDR1 SNHLY and CDR2 FYNNEI. The CDR3 extends over 15 amino acids. The V end was cut by 7 bases, the J end by 3 bases, with 16 bases between. The source material was peripheral blood, sampled on day 0 of AZD1222 vaccination. This chain connects TRBV2 to TRBJ2-1; TRBD1 might be the D (6 bases). The sequence was obtained from an adult in good health. Here the CDR3 reads CASTRTVQFYNEQFF. The CDR3 nucleotides read TGTGCCAGCACCCGGACAGTCCAGTTCTACAATGAGCAGTTCTTC.